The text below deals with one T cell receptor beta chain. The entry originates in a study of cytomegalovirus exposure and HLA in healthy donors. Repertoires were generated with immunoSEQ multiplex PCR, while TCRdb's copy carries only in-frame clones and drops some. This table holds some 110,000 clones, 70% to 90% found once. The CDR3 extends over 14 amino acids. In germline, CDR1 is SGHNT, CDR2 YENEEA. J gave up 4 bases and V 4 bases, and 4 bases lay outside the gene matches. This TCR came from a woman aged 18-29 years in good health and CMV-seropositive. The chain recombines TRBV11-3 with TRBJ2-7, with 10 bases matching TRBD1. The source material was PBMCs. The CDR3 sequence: CASSSRDRGYEQYF. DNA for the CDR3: TGTGCCAGCAGCTCCCGGGACAGGGGATACGAGCAGTACTTC.